This is a list of T cell receptor beta chains from one sample in a study of spatial heterogeneity in lung cancer. Using its own MiXCR run on the 5' RACE reads, TCRdb lists one record per CDR3 protein. Among about 23,000 distinct CDR3 sequences listed, roughly 6.7% were seen once. The source material was lung tumor tissue, sampled at surgery. The receptors derive from a male donor with early-stage non-small cell lung cancer. Both conserved end residues are part of each CDR3. D genes are given only for firm matches. The size field is filled for only some rows; it gives once, few, many or a size class.

TRBJ2-1,TRBD2,TRBV28,many,CASVTSGEYNEQFF,TGTGCCAGCGTGACTAGCGGGGAGTACAATGAGCAGTTCTTC
TRBJ2-7,TRBD2,TRBV6-1,.,CASSATTSGGARSREQYF,TGTGCCAGCAGTGCCACCACCAGCGGGGGGGCCCGGTCTCGGGAGCAGTACTTC
TRBJ2-3,.,TRBV28,many,CASSLNPKIDTQYF,TGTGCCAGCAGTCTGAACCCGAAAATCGATACGCAGTATTTT
TRBJ2-5,TRBD1,TRBV11-2,many,CASSGGTTGQETQYF,TGTGCCAGCAGCGGAGGAACGACAGGGCAAGAGACCCAGTACTTC
TRBJ1-1,TRBD1,TRBV5-1,.,CASSSRQGLGLEAFF,TGCGCCAGCAGCTCCCGACAGGGGTTGGGGTTAGAAGCTTTCTTT
TRBJ2-5,.,TRBV30,medium-sized,CAWSRETQYF,TGTGCCTGGAGTAGAGAGACCCAGTACTTC
TRBJ1-2,.,TRBV10-3,few,CAISEWEGYTF,TGTGCCATCAGTGAGTGGGAGGGCTACACCTTC
TRBJ2-1,.,TRBV11-2,many,CASSLEGAGQADEQFF,TGTGCCAGCAGCTTAGAAGGGGCAGGGCAAGCCGATGAGCAGTTCTTC
TRBJ2-3,.,TRBV9,medium-sized,CASSVQETGDTQYF,TGTGCCAGCAGCGTTCAGGAGACAGGAGATACGCAGTATTTT
TRBJ1-1,.,TRBV20-1,many,CSATQIWSLGQMNTEAFF,TGCAGTGCTACCCAGATTTGGTCGCTCGGGCAGATGAACACTGAAGCTTTCTTT
TRBJ2-3,.,TRBV7-3,many,CASSFRQADTQYF,TGTGCCAGCAGCTTTAGACAGGCAGATACGCAGTATTTT
TRBJ2-7,TRBD1,TRBV19,.,CASSPSGGDPYEQYF,TGTGCCAGTAGTCCCTCAGGGGGCGATCCCTACGAGCAGTACTTC
TRBJ2-1,.,TRBV14,.,CASSPTGGIHNEQFF,TGTGCCAGCAGCCCGACAGGAGGGATTCACAATGAGCAGTTCTTC
TRBJ2-7,TRBD2,TRBV9,many,CASSVSYGLAGVEEQYF,TGTGCCAGCAGCGTATCCTACGGACTAGCGGGAGTAGAGGAGCAGTACTTC
TRBJ2-3,TRBD2,TRBV5-1,many,CASSLGLAGTDTQYF,TGCGCCAGCAGCTTGGGTCTAGCGGGAACAGATACGCAGTATTTT
TRBJ2-3,TRBD2,TRBV29-1,many,CSVGPTSGGGNTQYF,TGCAGCGTTGGACCGACTAGCGGGGGGGGTAATACGCAGTATTTT
TRBJ1-5,.,TRBV12-3/TRBV12-4,many,CASSRTNSNQPQHF,TGTGCCAGCAGCCGTACAAATAGCAATCAGCCCCAGCATTTT
TRBJ1-1,.,TRBV14,many,CASSQVSGATEAFF,TGTGCCAGCAGCCAAGTTTCAGGGGCCACTGAAGCTTTCTTT
TRBJ2-1,.,TRBV11-2,many,CASSLVPGNEQFF,TGTGCCAGCAGCTTAGTCCCCGGCAATGAGCAGTTCTTC
TRBJ2-3,.,TRBV7-2,many,CASSSYTDTQYF,TGTGCCAGCAGTTCCTACACAGATACGCAGTATTTT
TRBJ2-1,TRBD2,TRBV7-8,many,CASSTPLAGADNEQFF,TGTGCCAGCAGCACCCCACTAGCGGGCGCTGACAATGAGCAGTTCTTC
TRBJ2-1,.,TRBV10-3,many,CAISAADGAGDNEQFF,TGTGCCATCAGTGCCGCAGACGGGGCCGGGGACAATGAGCAGTTCTTC
TRBJ2-3,TRBD2,TRBV20-1,.,CSAQGLADFGTDTQYF,TGCAGTGCACAGGGACTAGCGGATTTCGGCACAGATACGCAGTATTTT
TRBJ1-1,.,TRBV28,many,CASSSPYAGSNTEAFF,TGTGCCAGCAGTTCCCCCTACGCAGGGTCGAACACTGAAGCTTTCTTT
TRBJ2-7,.,TRBV7-2,.,CASSLAPGHRYEQYF,TGTGCCAGCAGCTTAGCTCCGGGACACCGCTACGAGCAGTACTTC
TRBJ2-3,.,TRBV6-2/TRBV6-3,.,CATSMGTTDTQYF,TGTGCCACCAGCATGGGAACCACAGATACGCAGTATTTT
TRBJ1-5,.,TRBV20-1,many,CSADTGPNQPQHF,TGCAGTGCGGACACAGGTCCCAATCAGCCCCAGCATTTT
TRBJ2-1,.,TRBV4-3,medium-sized,CASSQDPSFNEQFF,TGCGCCAGCAGCCAAGATCCGAGTTTCAATGAGCAGTTCTTC
TRBJ2-2,TRBD1,TRBV28,.,CASREPWDRNTGELFF,TGTGCCAGCAGGGAGCCTTGGGACAGGAACACCGGGGAGCTGTTTTTT